The table lists the clone carrying this T cell receptor beta chain with many counts. Its specificity is not known. CDR1 and CDR2 from the germline V gene are LGHDT and YNNKEL (reference sequence). This CDR3 is built from 19 residues. V lost 4 bases and J lost 0; bases outside the gene matches: 15. The data stem from a study of early T cells in non-severe SARS-CoV-2 infection. Study results and caveats: The matching step, a VDJdb search, favored anti-spike CD8 responses and missed private and CD4 specificities.

A single record per CDR3 protein comes from TCRdb applying MiXCR to the 5' RACE reads. The data contain roughly 100,000 distinct CDR3 sequences, 13% of them singletons. The receptor was derived from an adult who was a healthcare worker with PCR-confirmed SARS-CoV-2 infection or an uninfected control (not recorded which). The V call is TRBV3-1, the J call TRBJ2-1; TRBD2 matches at 7 bases. The sample comprised whole blood. The CDR3 DNA is TGTGCCAGCAGCCCCTCCGGGTTAGCGGGTGGCAGCTCCTACAATGAGCAGTTCTTC. Residues: CASSPSGLAGGSSYNEQFF.